This record covers a single TCR beta chain. The target of this receptor is not known. Sequencing took place on an Illumina HiSeq 2000. The TCR beta cDNA libraries were made using 5'RACE template switching, a step that added both a universal primer site and unique molecular identifiers. Synthesis of cDNA was primed from the TCR beta constant segment and was followed by two consecutive PCR amplification steps. The original methods were these. MIGEC was used to demultiplex reads and group the reads by UMI, and MiTCR was used to assemble and quantify clonotypes. To exclude erroneous sequences, only TCR cDNA sequences supported by at least two reads were retained. The tcR package was used for downstream repertoire analysis, and clonotypes were matched across fractions by CDR3 nucleotide sequence plus V segment. Antigen specificity was annotated against VDJdb with VDJmatch, allowing one amino acid substitution in CDR3. TCRdb reprocessed the reads, and each CDR3 protein sequence is entered once, without DNA. These V and J calls are TCRdb output, not the study's own analysis. The table held for this sample gives 400,000 to 500,000 distinct CDR3 sequences. The ten biggest clones cover approximately 7% of the sample.

These data originate in a study of T cells expressing NK-cell markers (dated by TCRdb to 2018 to 2021). Study-level background: TCR beta-chain repertoires were profiled in sorted CD3+CD56+NKG2C+, CD3+CD56+NKG2C- and CD3+CD56-NKG2C+ T-cell subsets from about 8 donors. Among the eight sequenced donors, seven were HCMV-seropositive and one was HCMV-seronegative. All eight donors whose samples were sequenced were randomly selected healthy volunteers, three of them men and five women. The libraries were sequenced on Illumina HiSeq 2000/2500, MiSeq or NextSeq, producing 2 x 150 bp reads. What the research found in general, with its limitations: Whether the expanded NKG2C-expressing T cell clones were specific for HCMV antigens was left unclear. Those dominant clonotypes were again the most abundant among CD3+CD56-NKG2C+ cells in a handful of donors, at 28.3-60.1%. For roughly 6 donors, the dominant CD3+CD56+NKG2C+ clonotypes were among the top 10 CD8+ clonotypes and accounted for about 1.0-7.5% of CD8+ T cells.

HCMV serostatus was determined by detecting HCMV-specific IgG in serum with a commercial ELISA kit. Peripheral blood mononuclear cells were isolated from blood by Ficoll density gradient centrifugation. Taken from cysteine to phenylalanine, the CDR3 has 14 residues. This entry has no DNA. Per the germline V gene, SQVTM is the CDR1 and ANQGSEA is the CDR2. The rearrangement combines TRBV29-1 with TRBJ2-2; lacking DNA, the TRBD2 call made by TCRdb goes unchecked. Sample: blood T cells: a sorted CD56 or NKG2C T cell subset, CD4+ or CD8+ T cells, or bulk PBMC T cells (not recorded which). This TCR came from a woman aged 18 to 69 in good health. The encoded CDR3 is CSAQGLKNTGELFF.